What follows is one T cell receptor (beta chain) and its context. Its antigen remains unknown. The data belong to a study of cytomegalovirus exposure and HLA in healthy donors. Whole-study results and caveats: 150 or so TCR beta chains were listed as cytomegalovirus-associated.

Germline V lookup: CDR1 SGHNT, CDR2 YYREEE (reference sequence). The V segment lost 4 bases and the J segment 6 bases; nucleotides outside the gene matches: 6. The CDR3 sequence is 16 residues long. PCR employed 60 Vbeta and 13 Jbeta primers. Per the study methods: About 10 million shared chains were among 65 million to 85 million unique TCR beta chains counted in a later analysis. Clones were sequenced by immunoSEQ multiplex PCR, and TCRdb holds only the in-frame ones, with some missing. Clone size and the V and J calls come from that table; the DNA yielded D and trimming. The sample yields about 180,000 clones, about two thirds seen once.

The V and J genes are TRBV5-4 and TRBJ1-6, with 11 positions matching TRBD1. The sequencing input was PBMCs. The origin of this receptor is a human donor in good health. CDR3 loop: CASSAAGTGGNSPLHF. As DNA, the CDR3 is TGTGCCAGCAGCGCAGCCGGGACAGGGGGTAATTCACCCCTCCACTTT.